The present T cell receptor (beta chain) was sequenced within a study of blood T cell repertoires in COVID-19. Study-level information: Acute-phase and convalescent COVID-19 samples originated in the United States, Italy and Spain. T cells, B-cell-depleted T cells, or PBMCs supplied cDNA or gDNA.

This CDR3 is built from 15 residues. The V gene lost 5 bases and the J gene lost 0 bases, with 8 bases spanning the gap. Germline V gene lookup returns CDR1 SNHLY and CDR2 FYNNEI. Libraries were prepared by immunoSEQ multiplex PCR; TCRdb keeps only in-frame clonotypes and omits some of them. This sample has roughly 160,000 clones, with approximately 82% found just once. Researchers sorted participants into cohorts using their self-reported clinical history. The receptor was isolated from a man aged 55 to 70 who had recovered from COVID-19. Input material: PBMCs or T cells enriched from blood (not recorded which). The gene calls are TRBV2 and TRBJ1-6, with D possibly TRBD1 on 5 matching bases. The CDR3 DNA is TGTGCCAGCAGTTCGGACATCTCCTATAATTCACCCCTCCACTTT. Its protein is CASSSDISYNSPLHF.